This note documents a single T cell receptor beta chain sequence. The data stem from a study of blood T cell repertoires in COVID-19. Study information: The United States, Italy and Spain were the sources of the acute and convalescent COVID-19 samples. Nucleic acid was either cDNA or gDNA, and it came from T cells, B-cell-depleted T cells, or PBMCs.

CDR1 is MNHEY, CDR2 SVGEGT, per germline. This CDR3 has 15 residues. V lost 3 bases, J lost 0 bases, and 10 bases lay in between. Authors' processing steps: Estimated nucleated cell counts came from reference gene primer amplification. Profiling relied on immunoSEQ multiplex PCR, and the TCRdb table lists in-frame clones only, not all of them. That table gives V, J and clone size, and the DNA gave D and trimming. The sample lists around 260,000 clones, 85% to 90% seen once, with approximately 12% in the top ten. Material for sequencing was peripheral blood. This receptor was identified in a human donor in a cohort sampled during active COVID-19. The V call is TRBV6-2 or TRBV6-3, the J call TRBJ2-3; D is ambiguous. The CDR3, as DNA: TGTGCCAGCAGTTATCTAGGCACTAGCACAGATACGCAGTATTTT. This codes for CASSYLGTSTDTQYF.